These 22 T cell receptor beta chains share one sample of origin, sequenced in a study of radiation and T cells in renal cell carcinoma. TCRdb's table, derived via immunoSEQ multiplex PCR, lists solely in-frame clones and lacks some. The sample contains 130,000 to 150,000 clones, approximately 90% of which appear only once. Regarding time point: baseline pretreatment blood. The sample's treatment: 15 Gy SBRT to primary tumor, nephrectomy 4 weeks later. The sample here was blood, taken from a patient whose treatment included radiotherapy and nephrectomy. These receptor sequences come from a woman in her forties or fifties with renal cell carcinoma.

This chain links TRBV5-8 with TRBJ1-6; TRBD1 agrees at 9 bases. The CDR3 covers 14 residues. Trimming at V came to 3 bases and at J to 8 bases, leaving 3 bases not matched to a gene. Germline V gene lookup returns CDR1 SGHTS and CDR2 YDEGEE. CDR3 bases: TGTGCCAGCAGCTACCGGGACAGGGATTCACCCCTCCACTTT. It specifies CASSYRDRDSPLHF.

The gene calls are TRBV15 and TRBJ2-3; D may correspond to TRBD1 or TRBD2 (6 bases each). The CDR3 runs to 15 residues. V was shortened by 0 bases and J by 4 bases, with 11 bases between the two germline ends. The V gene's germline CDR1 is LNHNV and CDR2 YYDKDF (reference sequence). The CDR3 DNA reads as TGTGCCACCAGCAGAGATCGGGGGCCCGCAGATACGCAGTATTTT. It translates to CATSRDRGPADTQYF. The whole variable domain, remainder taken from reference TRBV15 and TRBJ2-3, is DAMVIQNPRYQVTQFGKPVTLSCSQTLNHNVMYWYQQKSSQAPKLLFHYYDKDFNNEADTPDNFQSRRPNTSFCFLDIRSPGLGDTAMYLCATSRDRGPADTQYFGPGTRLTVL.

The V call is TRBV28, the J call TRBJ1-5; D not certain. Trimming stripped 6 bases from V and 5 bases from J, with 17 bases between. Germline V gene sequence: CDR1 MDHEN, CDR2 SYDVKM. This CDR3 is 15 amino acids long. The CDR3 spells CASRSPGRTYQPQHF. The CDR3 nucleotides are TGTGCCAGCAGGTCCCCGGGCAGGACCTATCAGCCCCAGCATTTT.

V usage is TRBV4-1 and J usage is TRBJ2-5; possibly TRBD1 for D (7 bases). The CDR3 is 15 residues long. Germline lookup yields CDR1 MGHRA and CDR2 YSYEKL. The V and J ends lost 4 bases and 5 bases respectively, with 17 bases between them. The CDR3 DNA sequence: TGCGCCAGCAGCCCCCAGGAGGGGGCACGGGAGACCCAGTACTTC. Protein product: CASSPQEGARETQYF.

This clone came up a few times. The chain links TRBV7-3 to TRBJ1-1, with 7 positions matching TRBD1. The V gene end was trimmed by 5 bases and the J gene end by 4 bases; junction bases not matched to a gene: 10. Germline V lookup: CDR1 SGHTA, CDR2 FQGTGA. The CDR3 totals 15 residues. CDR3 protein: CASSLRDSPGTEAFF. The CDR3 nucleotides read TGTGCCAGCAGCCTCCGGGACAGTCCGGGCACTGAAGCTTTCTTT.

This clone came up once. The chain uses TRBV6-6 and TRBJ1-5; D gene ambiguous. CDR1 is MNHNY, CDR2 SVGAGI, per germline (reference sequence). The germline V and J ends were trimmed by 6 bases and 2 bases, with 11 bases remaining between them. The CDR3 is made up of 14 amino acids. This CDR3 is CASSPHLGNQPQHF. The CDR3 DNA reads TGTGCCAGCAGCCCACACCTGGGCAATCAGCCCCAGCATTTT.

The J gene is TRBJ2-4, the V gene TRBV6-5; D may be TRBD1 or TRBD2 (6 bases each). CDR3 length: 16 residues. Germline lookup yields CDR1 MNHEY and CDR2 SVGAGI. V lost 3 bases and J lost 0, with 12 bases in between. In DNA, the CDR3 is TGTGCCAGCAGTTATAATGAGGGGGGAGCCAAAAACATTCAGTACTTC. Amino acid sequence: CASSYNEGGAKNIQYF.

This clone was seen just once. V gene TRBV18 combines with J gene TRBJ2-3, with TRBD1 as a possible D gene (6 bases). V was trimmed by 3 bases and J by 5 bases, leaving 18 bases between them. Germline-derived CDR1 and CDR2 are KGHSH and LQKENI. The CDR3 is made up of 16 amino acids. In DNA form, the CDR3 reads TGTGCCAGCTCACCCCATAACCCGACACAGGGAGATACGCAGTATTTT. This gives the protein CASSPHNPTQGDTQYF.

In nucleotides, the CDR3 is TGTGCCAGCAGCTTAAGGGGGGCGCCGACTGAAGCTTTCTTT. It is translated as CASSLRGAPTEAFF. The J gene is TRBJ1-1, the V gene TRBV13; tentatively, D is TRBD1 (6 bases). CDR3 length: 14 amino acids. Germline CDR1 and CDR2: PRHDT and FYEKMQ (reference sequence). Trimming cost V 2 bases and J 5 bases, with 12 bases left between them.

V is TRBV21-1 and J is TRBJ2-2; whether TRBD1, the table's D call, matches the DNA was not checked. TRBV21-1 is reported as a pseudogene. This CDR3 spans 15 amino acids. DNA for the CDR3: TGTGCCAGCAGCAAGGGACAGGGGGCGACTAGGAAGCTGTTTTTT. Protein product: CASSKGQGATRKLFF.

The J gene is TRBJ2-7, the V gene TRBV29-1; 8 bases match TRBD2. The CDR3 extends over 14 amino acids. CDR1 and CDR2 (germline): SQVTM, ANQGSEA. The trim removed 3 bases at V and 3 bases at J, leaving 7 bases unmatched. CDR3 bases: TGCAGCGTTGACGCAAGCGGGACTAGCTACGAGCAGTACTTC. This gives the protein CSVDASGTSYEQYF.

CDR3 DNA: TGTGCCAGCAGTTCCACAGGGTGGTACCAAGAGACCCAGTACTTC. Amino acid sequence: CASSSTGWYQETQYF. The chain is built from TRBV5-6 and TRBJ2-5, with TRBD1 as a possible D gene (6 bases). CDR3 length equals 15 residues. V lost 5 bases and J lost 0, with 14 bases in between. The germline V gene has CDR1 SGHDT and CDR2 YYEEEE.

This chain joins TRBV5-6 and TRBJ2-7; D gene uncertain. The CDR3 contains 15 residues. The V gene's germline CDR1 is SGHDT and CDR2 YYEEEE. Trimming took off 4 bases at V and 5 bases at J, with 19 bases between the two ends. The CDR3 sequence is CASSLTPGPQDEQYF. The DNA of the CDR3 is TGTGCCAGCAGCCTGACGCCGGGCCCCCAAGACGAGCAGTACTTC.

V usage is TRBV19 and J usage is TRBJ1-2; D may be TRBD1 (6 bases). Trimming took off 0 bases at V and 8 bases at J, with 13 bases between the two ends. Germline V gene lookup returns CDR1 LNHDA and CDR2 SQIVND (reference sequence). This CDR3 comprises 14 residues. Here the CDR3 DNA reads TGTGCCAGTAGTATAGATCTAGGGGGTATCGGCTACACCTTC. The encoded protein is CASSIDLGGIGYTF.

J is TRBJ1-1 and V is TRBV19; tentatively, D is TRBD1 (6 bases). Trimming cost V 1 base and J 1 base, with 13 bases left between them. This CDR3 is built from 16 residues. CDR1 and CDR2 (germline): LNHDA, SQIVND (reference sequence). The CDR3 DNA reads TGTGCCAGTAGTATAGGAACGGGACATAGGAACACTGAAGCTTTCTTT. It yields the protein CASSIGTGHRNTEAFF.

In DNA, the CDR3 is TGTGCCAGCAGGAGGGGAGGGGGCGAAGAGACCCAGTACTTC. Translated: CASRRGGGEETQYF. The chain uses TRBV6-1 and TRBJ2-5; the D gene could be TRBD1 or TRBD2 (7 bases each). The CDR3 length is 14 residues. Germline-derived CDR1 and CDR2 are MNHNS and SASEGT. The V end was cut by 6 bases, the J end by 3 bases, with 14 bases between.

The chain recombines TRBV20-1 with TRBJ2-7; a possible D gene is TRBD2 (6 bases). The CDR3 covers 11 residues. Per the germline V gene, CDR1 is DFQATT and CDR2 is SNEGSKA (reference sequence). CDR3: CSSRTTYEQYF. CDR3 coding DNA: TGCAGCTCCCGGACTACCTACGAGCAGTACTTC.

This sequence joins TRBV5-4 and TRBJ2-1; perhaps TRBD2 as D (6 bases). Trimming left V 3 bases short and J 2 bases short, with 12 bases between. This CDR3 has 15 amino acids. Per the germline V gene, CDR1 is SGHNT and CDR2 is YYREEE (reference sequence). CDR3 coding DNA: TGTGCCAGCAGCTACCCTAGGACTACCTACAATGAGCAGTTCTTC. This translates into CASSYPRTTYNEQFF.

The CDR3 reads CANSLKTGHGYTF. Here the CDR3 DNA reads TGTGCCAACTCGCTAAAAACAGGACATGGCTACACCTTC. The chain joins TRBV14 to TRBJ1-2; TRBD1 is a possible D gene (5 bases). Trimming removed 10 bases from V and 6 bases from J, with 18 bases in between. The CDR3 sequence is 13 residues long. Germline V lookup: CDR1 SGHDN, CDR2 FVKESK.

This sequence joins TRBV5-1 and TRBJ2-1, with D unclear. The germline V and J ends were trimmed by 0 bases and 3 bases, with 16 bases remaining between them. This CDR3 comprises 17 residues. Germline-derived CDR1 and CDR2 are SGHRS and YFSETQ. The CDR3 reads CASSLGVAATDYNEQFF. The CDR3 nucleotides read TGCGCCAGCAGCTTGGGGGTAGCCGCGACCGACTACAATGAGCAGTTCTTC.

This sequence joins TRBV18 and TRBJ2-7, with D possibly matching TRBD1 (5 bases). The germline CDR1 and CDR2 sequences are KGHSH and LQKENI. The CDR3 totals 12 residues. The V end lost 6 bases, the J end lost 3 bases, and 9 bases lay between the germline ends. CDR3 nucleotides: TGTGCCAGCTCGCCAGGGATCTACGAGCAGTACTTC. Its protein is CASSPGIYEQYF. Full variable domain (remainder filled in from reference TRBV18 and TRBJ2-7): NAGVMQNPRHLVRRRGQEARLRCSPMKGHSHVYWYRQLPEEGLKFMVYLQKENIIDESGMPKERFSAEFPKEGPSILRIQQVVRGDSAAYFCASSPGIYEQYFGPGTRLTVT.

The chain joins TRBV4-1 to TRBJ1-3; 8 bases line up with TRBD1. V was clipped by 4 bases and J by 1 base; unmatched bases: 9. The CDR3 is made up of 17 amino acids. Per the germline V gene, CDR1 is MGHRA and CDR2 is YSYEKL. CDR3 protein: CASSLETGTGSGNTIYF. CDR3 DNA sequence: TGCGCCAGCAGCCTCGAAACCGGGACAGGATCTGGAAACACCATATATTTT.